This entry lists 18 T cell receptor beta chains sequenced from one sample in a study of T cell responses to AZD1222 COVID-19 vaccine. Method: immunoSEQ multiplex PCR; TCRdb's copy keeps in-frame clones and lacks some. The data contain 95,000 to 150,000 clones, approximately 90% of them singletons. This specimen consisted of peripheral blood, obtained on day 0 of AZD1222 vaccination. The receptor source for this set is an adult in good health.

CDR3 sequence reads: CASSTGTSGNIQYF. For the CDR3, the DNA is TGTGCCAGCAGCACTGGGACTAGCGGAAACATTCAGTACTTC. This chain uses TRBV28 with TRBJ2-4, with 11 bases lining up with TRBD2. Germline CDR1 reads MDHEN; CDR2 reads SYDVKM. The CDR3 covers 14 residues. The junction had 4 bases not matched to a gene; V was cut back by 6 bases and J by 6 bases.

The V call is TRBV2, the J call TRBJ2-1; D is unresolved. Between the trimmed V and J ends, which lost 6 bases and 10 bases, there was a span of 7 bases. Per germline, CDR1 SNHLY and CDR2 FYNNEI. The CDR3 is made up of 10 amino acids. CDR3 sequence (DNA): TGTGCCAGCAGAGCAGCGGAGCAGTTCTTC. Translation gives CASRAAEQFF.

This clone showed up just once. The chain employs TRBV9 and TRBJ2-2; D possibly corresponds to TRBD2 (5 bases). V was pared by 0 bases and J by 8 bases, with 8 bases between. Germline CDR1 is SGDLS and CDR2 is YYNGEE. This CDR3 contains 13 residues. CDR3 residues: CASSVVGKGELFF. In nucleotides, the CDR3 is TGTGCCAGCAGCGTAGTCGGGAAAGGGGAGCTGTTTTTT.

The genes are TRBV12-1 and TRBJ2-7. TRBV12-1 counts as a pseudogene. The CDR3 contains 16 residues. CDR3 bases: TGTGCCAGCAGCCTGGCCACCGGATGCTATTCCTACGAGCAGTACTTC. This codes for CASSLATGCYSYEQYF.

This chain joins TRBV10-1 and TRBJ2-5; the D is unclear. The V gene's germline CDR1 is WNHNN and CDR2 SYGVQD (reference sequence). The V end lost 0 bases, the J end lost 8 bases, and 16 bases lay between the germline ends. The CDR3 is 15 residues long. DNA of the CDR3: TGCGCCAGCAGTGAGTCGGGCGGCGCTGCACGAACCCAGTACTTC. Translating it yields CASSESGGAARTQYF.

This chain connects TRBV18 to TRBJ2-5; 9 nucleotides align to TRBD1. There are 15 residues in the CDR3. The V gene's germline CDR1 is KGHSH and CDR2 LQKENI. Trimming removed 5 bases from V and 5 bases from J; junction bases left unmatched: 9. This CDR3 is CASSIGTGREETQYF. The DNA of the CDR3 is TGTGCCAGCTCAATCGGGACAGGGAGGGAGGAGACCCAGTACTTC.

The table lists this clone with a few counts. Here the CDR3 reads CASSENGDFSNQPQHF. CDR3 in DNA: TGTGCCAGCAGTGAAAACGGCGATTTTAGCAATCAGCCCCAGCATTTT. V gene TRBV2 combines with J gene TRBJ1-5; D not resolved. Germline values: CDR1 SNHLY, CDR2 FYNNEI. V shed 2 bases and J shed 0 bases, with 11 bases lying between them. There are 16 residues in the CDR3.

CDR3 protein: CASSYSGRGTGELFF. DNA for the CDR3: TGTGCCAGCAGCTATAGCGGGAGGGGCACCGGGGAGCTGTTTTTT. The gene calls are TRBV3-1 (or the pseudogene TRBV3-2) and TRBJ2-2; 11 bases fit TRBD2. The CDR3 loop spans 15 amino acids. V lost 5 bases and J lost 4; bases outside the gene matches: 3. Germline V gene sequence: CDR1 LGHDT, CDR2 YNNKEL (reference sequence).

The V and J genes are TRBV28 and TRBJ2-7; 7 nucleotides align to TRBD1. Germline V lookup: CDR1 MDHEN, CDR2 SYDVKM. The CDR3 has 15 amino acids. Losses at the gene ends were 5 bases for V and 3 bases for J; bases not matched to a gene: 10. The CDR3 spells CASSLLVSGGYEQYF. CDR3 bases: TGTGCCAGCAGTCTGTTGGTGTCAGGGGGCTACGAGCAGTACTTC. Variable domain in full (rest from reference TRBV28 and TRBJ2-7): DVKVTQSSRYLVKRTGEKVFLECVQDMDHENMFWYRQDPGLGLRLIYFSYDVKMKEKGDIPEGYSVSREKKERFSLILESASTNQTSMYLCASSLLVSGGYEQYFGPGTRLTVT.

The chain recombines TRBV18 with TRBJ2-7, with 8 bases matching TRBD1. V shed 5 bases, J shed 2 bases, and the junction held 8 bases outside the gene matches. Per the germline V gene, CDR1 is KGHSH and CDR2 is LQKENI. This CDR3 is 15 amino acids long. Here the CDR3 DNA reads TGTGCCAGCTCATCCCTTCAGGGGGCAGCCTACGAGCAGTACTTC. Its protein is CASSSLQGAAYEQYF.

This chain connects TRBV5-1 to TRBJ2-7; 9 nucleotides line up with TRBD2. The CDR3 runs 15 residues. With V trimmed by 2 bases and J by 8 bases, 11 bases remained unmatched. Germline CDR1 SGHRS, CDR2 YFSETQ. The CDR3 sequence is CASSLPGLAGRKQYF. CDR3 DNA sequence: TGCGCCAGCAGCTTACCGGGACTAGCAGGTCGGAAGCAGTACTTC.

The rearrangement joins TRBV30 to TRBJ2-2, with a tentative D call TRBD1 (6 bases). CDR3 length: 14 residues. V lost 7 bases and J 1 base, leaving 13 bases between the germline ends. Per the germline V gene, CDR1 is GTSNPN and CDR2 is SVGIG (reference sequence). The DNA of the CDR3 is TGTGCCTCCAGGGGCCGGAGGAACACCGGGGAGCTGTTTTTT. Its translation is CASRGRRNTGELFF.

To note about this clone: The sample has other DNA sequences that encode this CDR3 too. V gene TRBV19 combines with J gene TRBJ2-3; no reliable D call. V lost 5 bases to trimming and J lost 2 bases, with 17 bases between them. Per germline, CDR1 LNHDA and CDR2 SQIVND (reference sequence). The CDR3 totals 16 residues. The CDR3 here is CASSRNGPPNTDTQYF. DNA of the CDR3: TGTGCCAGTAGTCGGAACGGACCCCCCAACACAGATACGCAGTATTTT.

The chain couples TRBV19 to TRBJ2-7, with 9 bases lining up with TRBD2. The germline V gene encodes CDR1 LNHDA and CDR2 SQIVND (reference sequence). The CDR3 is 13 residues long. The V segment lost 6 bases and the J segment 3 bases; nucleotides outside the gene matches: 3. In DNA form, the CDR3 reads TGTGCCAGTAGGGATAGCGGGAGCTACGAGCAGTACTTC. Translating it yields CASRDSGSYEQYF. Full variable domain (rest looked up from reference TRBV19 and TRBJ2-7): DGGITQSPKYLFRKEGQNVTLSCEQNLNHDAMYWYRQDPGQGLRLIYYSQIVNDFQKGDIAEGYSVSREKKESFPLTVTSAQKNPTAFYLCASRDSGSYEQYFGPGTRLTVT.

The V and J genes are TRBV6-5 and TRBJ1-2, with 11 bases aligning to TRBD1. In germline, CDR1 is MNHEY, CDR2 SVGAGI. The V segment lost 7 bases and the J segment 4 bases; nucleotides outside the gene matches: 5. The length of the CDR3 is 14 residues. The CDR3 bases are TGTGCCAGCACTGGACAGGGGGCATTCTATGGCTACACCTTC. The encoded protein is CASTGQGAFYGYTF.

The chain is built from TRBV2 and TRBJ1-5, with D perhaps matching TRBD1 (6 bases). V lost 6 bases, J lost 9 bases, and 12 bases lay in between. The CDR3 has 12 residues. Looked up from germline, CDR1 is SNHLY and CDR2 is FYNNEI. The CDR3 bases are TGTGCCAGCAGCGCAGGGGTTTGGCCCCAGCATTTT. Protein product: CASSAGVWPQHF.

The J gene is TRBJ2-5, the V gene TRBV24-1, with D perhaps TRBD1 (6 bases). Germline assignment: CDR1 KGHDR and CDR2 SFDVKD. The CDR3 has 13 amino acids. The germline V and J ends were trimmed by 9 bases and 4 bases, with 14 bases remaining between them. The CDR3 sequence is CATQGGWGETQYF. CDR3 nucleotides: TGTGCCACCCAAGGGGGTTGGGGAGAGACCCAGTACTTC.

The chain carries TRBV19 and TRBJ1-5; 11 bases line up with TRBD1. With 6 bases clipped from V and 1 base from J, the junction kept 5 bases outside the gene matches. The germline CDR1 and CDR2 sequences are LNHDA and SQIVND (reference sequence). The CDR3 runs to 16 residues. The CDR3 bases are TGTGCCAGTAGGCGGACAGGGGGCGAGAGCAATCAGCCCCAGCATTTT. This codes for CASRRTGGESNQPQHF.